This T cell receptor beta chain was profiled in a study of blood T cell repertoires in COVID-19. Study-wide context: The analysed material was cDNA or gDNA that came from T cells, B-cell-depleted T cells, or PBMCs.

Individuals drawn from around 25 US areas were about 18 to 90 years old. Trimming cost V 5 bases and J 7 bases; bases outside gene matches: 10. CDR3 length equals 16 residues. Germline values: CDR1 MNHEY, CDR2 SMNVEV (reference sequence). This table comes from immunoSEQ multiplex PCR, and its TCRdb copy is limited to in-frame clones, with some not included. The table includes a few hundred thousand clones, approximately 91% detected once. This chain links TRBV27 with TRBJ2-1; 11 bases fit TRBD1. This clonotype originated in a human donor in a cohort exposed to, infected with or recovered from COVID-19 (not recorded which). The donor label of this sample is uncertain. Sequenced input: PBMCs or T cells enriched from blood (not recorded which). Written as DNA, the CDR3 is TGTGCCAGCAGTCCCCGGACAGGGGGCGCGGAAAATGAGCAGTTCTTC. Its protein is CASSPRTGGAENEQFF.